The 17 T cell receptor beta chains below all came from one sample that was sequenced in a study of blood T cell repertoires in COVID-19. Profiled with immunoSEQ multiplex PCR; TCRdb holds only in-frame clones, not every one. This table has about 98,000 clones, approximately 72% appearing once. The sample comprised peripheral blood. All receptors come from a man aged 65 to 79 with acute or convalescent COVID-19.

This clone was counted between two and nine times. The rearrangement joins TRBV7-8 to TRBJ1-5, with TRBD1 matching 8 bases. This CDR3 comprises 18 residues. V lost 2 bases and J lost 1; bases outside the gene matches: 10. Germline V gene lookup returns CDR1 SGHVS and CDR2 FQNEAQ. CDR3 sequence: CASSLYLLGQESNQPQHF. In DNA form, the CDR3 reads TGTGCCAGCAGCTTATATCTTTTGGGACAGGAGAGCAATCAGCCCCAGCATTTT.

This clone was seen only once. V and J are TRBV5-5 and TRBJ1-3; maybe TRBD1 (5 bases). CDR1 is SGHKS, CDR2 YYEKEE, per germline (reference sequence). CDR3 length: 15 amino acids. Deletions cut 4 bases from V and 0 bases from J, with 11 bases between. CDR3 sequence: CASSAPRGSGNTIYF. In DNA form, the CDR3 reads TGTGCCAGCAGCGCCCCAAGGGGCTCTGGAAACACCATATATTTT.

The DNA for the CDR3 is TGTGCCAGCAGTTTAACGGGTCCCTACGAGCAGTACTTC. It translates to CASSLTGPYEQYF. The chain is built from TRBV27 and TRBJ2-7; D unclear. V was trimmed by 2 bases and J by 2 bases, leaving 7 bases between them. Germline V CDR1 and CDR2: MNHEY, SMNVEV (reference sequence). The CDR3 is made up of 13 amino acids.

The rearrangement uses TRBV27 and TRBJ1-5; 10 bases agree with TRBD1. The CDR3 spans 18 residues. The V and J ends lost 6 bases and 4 bases, in that order; junction bases with no gene match: 15. The V gene's germline CDR1 is MNHEY and CDR2 SMNVEV (reference sequence). Written as DNA, the CDR3 is TGTGCCAGCAGGGTCAGGGCACGGGACAGGGGCGGGAATCAGCCCCAGCATTTT. This encodes CASRVRARDRGGNQPQHF.

V is TRBV18 and J is TRBJ1-2; 9 bases match TRBD1. Germline CDR1 and CDR2: KGHSH and LQKENI. After removal of 4 bases from V and 3 bases from J, the junction contained 6 bases not matched to a gene. This CDR3 contains 15 residues. The CDR3 DNA is TGTGCCAGCTCACAAGGGACAGGGTCCCACTATGGCTACACCTTC. Translation gives CASSQGTGSHYGYTF.

The V gene is TRBV30, the J gene TRBJ2-7; 10 nucleotides match TRBD1. The CDR3 length is 13 residues. In germline, CDR1 is GTSNPN, CDR2 SVGIG (reference sequence). The junction had 5 bases not matched to a gene; V was cut back by 3 bases and J by 6 bases. CDR3 sequence (DNA): TGTGCCTGGAGCGGGACAGGGGTTGGCGAGCAGTACTTC. Amino acid sequence: CAWSGTGVGEQYF.

This clone was seen only once. The chain combines TRBV9 with TRBJ2-1, with TRBD2 matching 9 bases. The V segment lost 3 bases and the J segment 5 bases; nucleotides outside the gene matches: 9. The CDR3 sequence is 16 residues long. Germline V gene lookup returns CDR1 SGDLS and CDR2 YYNGEE. In nucleotides, the CDR3 is TGTGCCAGCAGCGCCAGAGCTAGCGGGACGGACAATGAGCAGTTCTTC. It yields the protein CASSARASGTDNEQFF.

Written as DNA, the CDR3 is TGCGCCAGCAGCCCGACAGGGGGCCCAGATACGCAGTATTTT. It encodes CASSPTGGPDTQYF. This sequence joins TRBV4-1 and TRBJ2-3; 10 bases line up with TRBD1. Germline CDR1 reads MGHRA; CDR2 reads YSYEKL. V was pared by 4 bases and J by 4 bases, with 2 bases of the junction left unmatched. This CDR3 comprises 14 residues.

This clone occurred a few times. This chain uses TRBV7-9 with TRBJ2-7, with 8 bases lining up with TRBD1. Germline V lookup: CDR1 SEHNR, CDR2 FQNEAQ (reference sequence). V lost 1 base to trimming and J lost 5 bases; unmatched junction nucleotides: 7. CDR3 length equals 15 residues. This CDR3 reads CASSLVQTGVDEQYF. The DNA of the CDR3 is TGTGCCAGCAGCTTAGTTCAGACAGGGGTGGACGAGCAGTACTTC.

Only one count was recorded for this clone. The chain employs TRBV5-6 and TRBJ2-7; D perhaps matches TRBD1 (6 bases). There are 15 residues in the CDR3. Deletions cut 3 bases from V and 6 bases from J, with 19 bases between. Germline V gene data show CDR1 as SGHDT and CDR2 as YYEEEE. The CDR3 region is CASSSTGLYFLEQYF. Written as DNA, the CDR3 is TGTGCCAGCAGCTCTACAGGGCTATACTTCCTCGAGCAGTACTTC. Combining the CDR3 with reference TRBV5-6 and TRBJ2-7 gives the whole variable domain DAGVTQSPTHLIKTRGQQVTLRCSPKSGHDTVSWYQQALGQGPQFIFQYYEEEERQRGNFPDRFSGHQFPNYSSELNVNALLLGDSALYLCASSSTGLYFLEQYFGPGTRLTVT.

The gene calls are TRBV4-3 and TRBJ2-1; 9 bases are a match to TRBD2. Trimming cost V 0 bases and J 10 bases; bases outside gene matches: 10. The CDR3 covers 16 residues. The germline V gene has CDR1 LGHNA and CDR2 YSLEER. CDR3 in amino acids: CASSQDSSGRVWEQFF. Written as DNA, the CDR3 is TGCGCCAGCAGCCAAGACAGTAGCGGGAGAGTATGGGAGCAGTTCTTC.

The V call is TRBV10-3, the J call TRBJ2-7; 7 bases map to TRBD1. Germline lookup yields CDR1 ENHRY and CDR2 SYGVKD. There are 12 residues in the CDR3. The V gene end was trimmed by 1 base and the J gene end by 7 bases; junction bases not matched to a gene: 1. The CDR3 bases are TGTGCCATCAGTGAGTACAGGGGAGAGCAGTACTTC. Translating it yields CAISEYRGEQYF.

This clone is medium-sized in the sample. One junction end does not reproduce the germline sequence, and a read error may be involved. The chain employs TRBV19 and TRBJ2-5; 7 bases align to TRBD2. The germline gives CDR1 LNHDA, CDR2 SQIVND (reference sequence). CDR3 length: 12 residues. In DNA form, the CDR3 reads TGTGCCAGTAGAATAGCGGGAGAGACCCAGTACTTC. Translated, it gives CASRIAGETQYF.

The chain is built from TRBV29-1 and TRBJ1-5, with TRBD1 as a possible D gene (5 bases). Trimming removed 7 bases at V and 6 bases at J, with 19 bases between. CDR1 and CDR2 (germline): SQVTM, ANQGSEA. The CDR3 runs to 14 residues. In nucleotides, the CDR3 is TGCAGCGCAAGAGTCCCGGGGGGGGGTCAGCCCCAGCATTTT. It is translated as CSARVPGGGQPQHF.

This clone was found a few times. The chain links TRBV30 to TRBJ2-4; 8 bases are a match to TRBD2. The V gene end was trimmed by 4 bases and the J gene end by 3 bases; junction bases not matched to a gene: 14. CDR3 length equals 17 residues. From germline, CDR1 is GTSNPN and CDR2 SVGIG (reference sequence). Here the CDR3 reads CAWTKPWSLAGKNIQYF. The CDR3 coding sequence is TGTGCCTGGACCAAACCGTGGAGTCTAGCGGGCAAAAACATTCAGTACTTC. Full variable domain (outside the CDR3, taken from reference TRBV30 and TRBJ2-4): SQTIHQWPATLVQPVGSPLSLECTVEGTSNPNLYWYRQAAGRGLQLLFYSVGIGQISSEVPQNLSASRPQDRQFILSSKKLLLSDSGFYLCAWTKPWSLAGKNIQYFGAGTRLSVL.

The V call is TRBV7-9, the J call TRBJ1-2; D is uncertain. The CDR3 runs to 13 residues. Trimming left V 2 bases short and J 8 bases short, with 12 bases between. The V gene's germline CDR1 is SEHNR and CDR2 FQNEAQ (reference sequence). The CDR3 loop reads CASSLRQTGGYTF. The CDR3 DNA reads TGTGCCAGCAGCTTACGGCAGACCGGGGGCTACACCTTC.

The chain carries TRBV5-6 and TRBJ1-1, with unresolved D. Trimming removed 2 bases at V and 5 bases at J, with 13 bases between. CDR1 and CDR2 (germline): SGHDT, YYEEEE. CDR3 length: 14 amino acids. Here the CDR3 reads CASSFWPPSTEAFF. CDR3 coding DNA: TGTGCCAGCAGCTTTTGGCCGCCATCTACTGAAGCTTTCTTT.